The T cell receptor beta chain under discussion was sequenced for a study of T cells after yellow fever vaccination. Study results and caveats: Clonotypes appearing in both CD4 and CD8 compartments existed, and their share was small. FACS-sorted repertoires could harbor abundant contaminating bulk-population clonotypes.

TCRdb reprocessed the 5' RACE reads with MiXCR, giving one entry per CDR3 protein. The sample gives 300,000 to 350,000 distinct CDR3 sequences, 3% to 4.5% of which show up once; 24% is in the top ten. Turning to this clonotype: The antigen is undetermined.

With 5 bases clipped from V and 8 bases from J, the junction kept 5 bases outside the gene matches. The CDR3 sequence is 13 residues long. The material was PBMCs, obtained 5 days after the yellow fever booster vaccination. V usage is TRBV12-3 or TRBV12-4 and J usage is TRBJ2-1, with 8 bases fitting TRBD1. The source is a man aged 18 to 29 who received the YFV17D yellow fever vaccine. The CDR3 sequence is CASSRRGPDEQFF. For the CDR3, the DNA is TGTGCCAGCAGTCGCAGGGGGCCGGATGAGCAGTTCTTC.